This T cell receptor beta chain was retrieved from a study of graft-versus-host responses after intestinal transplantation. TCRdb keeps only in-frame clones here, not all; method: immunoSEQ multiplex PCR. The sample shows over 65,000 clones, 90% to 95% of them seen only once. A word on this clone: The antigen remains undetermined.

CDR1 and CDR2 (germline): LNHDA, SQIVND (reference sequence). The CDR3 extends over 18 amino acids. The V gene end was trimmed by 3 bases and the J gene end by 0 bases; junction bases not matched to a gene: 3. Broader study findings: Allograft graft-versus-host to host-versus-graft clonal ratios ran high in patients with graft-donor T cell macrochimerism. Early post-transplant falls in HvG clones accompanied the peak levels of circulating GvH clones.

Sequencing was performed on unstimulated CD4+ T cells sorted from spleen or lymph node cells, taken before intestinal transplant. This TCR came from a human donor who received an intestinal transplant. This chain uses TRBV19 with TRBJ2-6; 12 nucleotides line up with TRBD2. The DNA for the CDR3 is TGTGCCAGTAGTATGACTAGCGGGGGACCCTCTGGGGCCAACGTCCTGACTTTC. Its translation is CASSMTSGGPSGANVLTF.